These T cell receptor beta chains were read from a single sample in a study of CD8+CD57+ T cells in acquired aplastic anemia. TCRdb processed the reads anew with MiXCR; each CDR3 protein has one entry. The sample shows fewer than 200,000 distinct CDR3 sequences, around 48% of them seen only once. The specimen sequenced was sorted CD4+, CD8+, or CD8+CD57+ T cells (not recorded which) from PBMCs. These receptors came from a human donor with aplastic anemia. CDR3s include the opening cysteine and the closing phenylalanine or tryptophan. A D gene is named only where the DNA matches it firmly. Clone size is not always given. Where it is, it says once, few, many or a class for expanded clones.

V	D	J	size	DNA	CDR3
TRBV10-3	-	TRBJ1-3	few	TGTGCCATCAGTGAGATGGGGGGGCACTCTGGAAACACCATATATTTT	CAISEMGGHSGNTIYF
TRBV19	-	TRBJ1-1	-	TGTGCCAGTAGTGCCGGGACCTACACTGAGGCTTTCTTT	CASSAGTYTEAFF
TRBV4-3	-	TRBJ1-3	many	TGCGCCAGCAGCCAAGAGCAATCAGGGGCTGGAAACACCATATATTTT	CASSQEQSGAGNTIYF
TRBV25-1	TRBD1	TRBJ1-4	many	TGTGCCAGCAGTGATCTTCGACAGGGGGATAATGAAAAACTGTTTTTT	CASSDLRQGDNEKLFF
TRBV7-6	-	TRBJ2-1	-	TGTGCCAGCAGCTTAGGTAAAGGGAACAATGAGCAGTTCTTC	CASSLGKGNNEQFF
TRBV28	-	TRBJ1-3	-	TGTGCCAGCAGTTTATGGGGCTCTGGAAACACCATATATTTT	CASSLWGSGNTIYF
TRBV20-1	-	TRBJ1-5	many	TGCAGTGCTAGAGTACCCCTCGGGACCCTTAGCAATCAGCCCCAGCATTTT	CSARVPLGTLSNQPQHF
TRBV7-9	TRBD2	TRBJ2-3	-	TGTGCCAGCAGCTCGGGGGGAGGGGCAGATACGCAGTATTTT	CASSSGGGADTQYF
TRBV5-5	-	TRBJ1-6	many	TGTGCCAGCAGCGCCAGCCCGAATTCACCCCTCCACTTT	CASSASPNSPLHF
TRBV19	-	TRBJ1-6	-	TGTGCCAGAAAAGAGATCTGTTATAATTCACCCCTCCACTTT	CARKEICYNSPLHF
TRBV9	-	TRBJ2-3	-	TGTGCCAGCAGCGCCTTAGATACGCAGTATTTT	CASSALDTQYF
TRBV4-1	-	TRBJ1-3	many	TGCGCCAGCAGCCAATTTGAGGACAACACCATATATTTT	CASSQFEDNTIYF
TRBV5-1	-	TRBJ2-7	-	TGCGCCAGCAGCTTGGGGGCAGGGAACTACGAGCAGTACTTC	CASSLGAGNYEQYF
TRBV24-1	-	TRBJ1-2	-	TGTGCCACCATACAGGCGGCCGGCTATGGCTACACCTTC	CATIQAAGYGYTF
TRBV15	-	TRBJ1-2	few	TGTGCCACCAGCAGAAATGGGACGGCCTATGGCTACACCTTC	CATSRNGTAYGYTF
TRBV24-1	TRBD1	TRBJ2-3	-	TGTGCCACCAGTGATCTTAGACAGGGGTCAGATACGCAGTATTTT	CATSDLRQGSDTQYF
TRBV25-1	-	TRBJ2-3	-	TGTGCCAGCAGTGAATATCTAAGCAGCAGCACAGATACGCAGTATTTT	CASSEYLSSSTDTQYF
TRBV5-4	-	TRBJ2-7	-	TGTGCCAGCAGCTGGGGGACGGCGTCCTACGAGCAGTACTTC	CASSWGTASYEQYF
TRBV18	TRBD1	TRBJ1-5	few	TGTGCCAGCTCACCACCGGGACAGCAGCCCCAGCATTTT	CASSPPGQQPQHF
TRBV5-1	TRBD1	TRBJ2-1	-	TGCGCCAGCAGCTTTGGACAGGGTAGTAATGAGCAGTTCTTC	CASSFGQGSNEQFF
TRBV29-1	TRBD2	TRBJ2-2	few	TGCAGCTTGGGACTAGCGGGAGGGTTCGCCGGGGAGCTGTTTTTT	CSLGLAGGFAGELFF
TRBV4-2	-	TRBJ2-1	-	TGTGCCAGCAGAGGGGGGGTGGAGCAGTTCTTC	CASRGGVEQFF
TRBV11-1	TRBD1	TRBJ2-7	-	TGTGCCAGCAGCTCATTACAGGGGGCTTTAGCCTACGAGCAGTACTTC	CASSSLQGALAYEQYF
TRBV7-8	TRBD1	TRBJ1-1	-	TGTGCCAGCAGCCTCCGGGACAGGAAGAACACTGAAGCTTTCTTT	CASSLRDRKNTEAFF
TRBV20-1	-	TRBJ2-7	-	TGCATTGCTAGGCGACAGACGGCCTACGAGCAGTACTTC	CIARRQTAYEQYF
TRBV10-3	-	TRBJ2-2	many	TGTGCCATCAGGGGGCAGGCGAACACCGGGGAGCTGTTTTTT	CAIRGQANTGELFF
TRBV12-3/TRBV12-4	TRBD1	TRBJ2-7	few	TGTGCCAGCAGTTTTCATGGTACAGGGGGCCCAACTCCCCGTTCCTACGAGCAGTACTTC	CASSFHGTGGPTPRSYEQYF
TRBV10-3	-	TRBJ1-6	-	TGTGCCATCAGTGAGGTAGCGGGATACACGCATTCACCCCTCCACTTT	CAISEVAGYTHSPLHF
TRBV24-1	TRBD2	TRBJ2-5	-	TGTGCCACCAGTACCGCTAGCGGGAGCCAAGAGACCCAGTACTTC	CATSTASGSQETQYF
TRBV7-8	-	TRBJ2-7	-	TGTGCCAGCAGCTTACAGGGTACGAAGTACTTC	CASSLQGTKYF
TRBV7-9	-	TRBJ1-1	medium-sized	TGTGCCAGCACTCCCGGGAGGGACACTGAAGCTTTCTTT	CASTPGRDTEAFF
TRBV24-1	TRBD2	TRBJ2-1	-	TGTGCCACCAGTGATCCTAGCGGGAGAACCAATGAGCAGTTCTTC	CATSDPSGRTNEQFF
TRBV24-1	-	TRBJ2-1	-	TGTGCCACCAGTGAGCCTAGTAGGAATGAGCAGTTCTTC	CATSEPSRNEQFF
TRBV10-3	-	TRBJ1-4	once	TGTGCCACGGGACTAGCGGGAGTGGGTGAAAAACTGTTTTTT	CATGLAGVGEKLFF
TRBV20-1	TRBD2	TRBJ2-3	-	TGCAGTGCTTCAAGGACTAGCGGGGTCACAGATACGCAGTATTTT	CSASRTSGVTDTQYF
TRBV29-1	-	TRBJ2-7	-	TGCAGCGTGGGGGAGGCCTCCTACGAGCAGTACTTC	CSVGEASYEQYF
TRBV9	-	TRBJ1-1	few	TGTGCCAGCGGGAGGGACACTGAAGCTTTCTTT	CASGRDTEAFF
TRBV6-1	-	TRBJ2-7	-	TGTGCCAGCAGCAGACAGGAGAGCTACGAGCAGTACTTC	CASSRQESYEQYF
TRBV2	-	TRBJ1-1	many	TGTGCCAGCAGTGAAAGGGGGGGGGCAAGGAACACTGAAGCTTTCTTT	CASSERGGARNTEAFF
TRBV10-3	-	TRBJ2-5	-	TGTGCCATCAGTGTAAATAGCGAGCAGACCCAGTACTTC	CAISVNSEQTQYF
TRBV11-1	TRBD2	TRBJ2-3	many	TGTGCCAGCACCTTGACTAGCGGGGTCGCAGATACGCAGTATTTT	CASTLTSGVADTQYF
TRBV19	-	TRBJ1-5	-	TGTGCCAGTAGTATCGGGGGTGATAGCAATCAGCCCCAGCATTTT	CASSIGGDSNQPQHF
TRBV10-3	-	TRBJ2-4	many	TGTGCCATCACGGACAGTAAAGCCAAAAACATTCAGTACTTC	CAITDSKAKNIQYF
TRBV24-1	-	TRBJ1-2	-	TGTGCCACCAGTGATTTGTGGGGCGGCTACACCTTC	CATSDLWGGYTF
TRBV9	-	TRBJ2-1	many	TGTGCCAGCAGCGTGGAACAAGGCAATGAGCAGTTCTTC	CASSVEQGNEQFF
TRBV20-1	-	TRBJ1-1	once	TGCAGTGCTAGCAGCTTGTCCGGGGGAGTCACTGAAGCTTTCTTT	CSASSLSGGVTEAFF
TRBV7-9	-	TRBJ2-1	many	TGTGCCAGCACCGGGGATTCCTACAATGAGCAGTTCTTC	CASTGDSYNEQFF
TRBV2	-	TRBJ1-1	once	TGTGCCAGCCCGGGACGGCAGAACACTGAAGCTTTGTTT	CASPGRQNTEALF
TRBV7-2	-	TRBJ2-3	-	TGTGCCAGCAGCCGGGACCCCCTGGATACGCAGTATTTT	CASSRDPLDTQYF
TRBV5-1	TRBD1	TRBJ2-5	many	TGCGCCAGCAGCTTTGGAGGGACAGGGGGAGAGACCCAGTACTTC	CASSFGGTGGETQYF
TRBV19	TRBD1	TRBJ2-5	many	TGTGCCAGTAGTTCCGGACAGGGGAAAGGGGAGACCCAGTACTTC	CASSSGQGKGETQYF
TRBV29-1	TRBD2	TRBJ2-7	few	TGCAGCACGCGGGAGTCCTCCTACGAGCAGTACTTC	CSTRESSYEQYF